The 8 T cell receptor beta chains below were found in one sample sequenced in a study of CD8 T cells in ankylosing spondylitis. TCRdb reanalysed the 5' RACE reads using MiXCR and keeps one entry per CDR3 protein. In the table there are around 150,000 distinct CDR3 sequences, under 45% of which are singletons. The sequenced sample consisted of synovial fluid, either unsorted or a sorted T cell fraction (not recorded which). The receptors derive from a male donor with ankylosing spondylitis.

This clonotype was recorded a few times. The CDR3 bases are TGTGCCAGCAGCGTAGGGGACGCGGGTGAAGCTTTCTTT. This gives the protein CASSVGDAGEAFF. The chain has TRBV9 and TRBJ1-1; D may be TRBD1 (5 bases). The CDR3 is 13 amino acids. The germline gives CDR1 SGDLS, CDR2 YYNGEE. Trimming removed 0 bases from V and 7 bases from J, with 10 bases in between.

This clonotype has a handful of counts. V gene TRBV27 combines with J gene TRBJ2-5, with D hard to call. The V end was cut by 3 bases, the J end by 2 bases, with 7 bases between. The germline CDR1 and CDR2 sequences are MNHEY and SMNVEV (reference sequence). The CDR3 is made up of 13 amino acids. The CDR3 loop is CASSFDLQETQYF. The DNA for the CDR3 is TGTGCCAGCAGTTTCGACTTACAAGAGACCCAGTACTTC.

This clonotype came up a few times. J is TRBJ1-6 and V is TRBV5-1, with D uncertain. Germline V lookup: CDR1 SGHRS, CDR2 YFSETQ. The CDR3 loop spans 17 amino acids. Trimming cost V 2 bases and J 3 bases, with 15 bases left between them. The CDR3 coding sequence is TGCGCCAGCAGCTTTCCCTTCAACAACGACTATAATTCACCCCTCCACTTT. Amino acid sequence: CASSFPFNNDYNSPLHF.

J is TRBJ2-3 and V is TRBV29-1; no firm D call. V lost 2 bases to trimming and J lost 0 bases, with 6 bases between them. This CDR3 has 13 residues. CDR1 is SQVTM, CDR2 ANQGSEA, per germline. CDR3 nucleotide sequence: TGCAGCGTTGAAAGACCGAGCACAGATACGCAGTATTTT. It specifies CSVERPSTDTQYF.

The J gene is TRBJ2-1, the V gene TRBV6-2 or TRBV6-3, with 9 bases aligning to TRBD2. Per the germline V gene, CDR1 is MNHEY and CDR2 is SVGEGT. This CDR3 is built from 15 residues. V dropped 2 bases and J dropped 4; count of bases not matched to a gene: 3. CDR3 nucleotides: TGTGCCAGCAGTTACCTAGCGGGAAAATACAATGAGCAGTTCTTC. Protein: CASSYLAGKYNEQFF.

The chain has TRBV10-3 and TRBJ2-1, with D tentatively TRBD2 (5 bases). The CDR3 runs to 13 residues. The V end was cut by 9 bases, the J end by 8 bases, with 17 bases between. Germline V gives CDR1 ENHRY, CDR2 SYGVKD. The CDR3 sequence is CAMQRSYGDEQFF. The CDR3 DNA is TGTGCCATGCAGCGGTCCTACGGGGATGAGCAGTTCTTC.

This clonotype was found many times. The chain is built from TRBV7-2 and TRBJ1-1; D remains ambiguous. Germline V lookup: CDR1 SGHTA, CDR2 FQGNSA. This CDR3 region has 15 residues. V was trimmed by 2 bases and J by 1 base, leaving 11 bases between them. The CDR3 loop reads CASSLIGNSNTEAFF. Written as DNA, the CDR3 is TGTGCCAGCAGCTTAATTGGTAACTCGAACACTGAAGCTTTCTTT.

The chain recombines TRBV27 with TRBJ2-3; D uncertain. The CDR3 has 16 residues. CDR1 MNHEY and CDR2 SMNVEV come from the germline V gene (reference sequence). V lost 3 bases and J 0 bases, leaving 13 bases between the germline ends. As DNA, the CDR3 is TGTGCCAGCAGTTTCGGGCGTAGGGTTAGCACAGATACGCAGTATTTT. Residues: CASSFGRRVSTDTQYF.